The 25 T cell receptor beta chains given below trace back to one sample, sequenced in a study of HIV-infected patients and healthy controls. Follow-up blood was drawn about 14 weeks, roughly three months, after antiretroviral therapy began. All unsorted peripheral T cells were captured because whole blood was used without fractionation. cDNA was made from 500 ng RNA using alpha and beta constant primers. Using multiplexing indices, alpha and beta chain libraries were generated apart by chain-specific third strand synthesis. MiXCR was run by TCRdb on the 5' RACE reads, yielding one entry per CDR3 protein. The sample has about 15,000 distinct CDR3 sequences; roughly an eighth are singletons. The sample was blood, taken during antiretroviral therapy. The receptors were sampled from an adult with HIV infection. The donor label of this sample is uncertain.

This clonotype has ten or more counts. The V gene is TRBV4-1, the J gene TRBJ2-7; 9 bases fit TRBD1. The CDR3 spans 16 residues. From germline, CDR1 is MGHRA and CDR2 YSYEKL. Unmatched junction bases numbered 8, after V lost 5 bases and J lost 0 bases. The CDR3 spells CASSTPGQGTSYEQYF. In DNA, the CDR3 is TGCGCCAGCAGCACGCCGGGACAGGGCACCTCCTACGAGCAGTACTTC.

In this sample, this clonotype turned up many times. J is TRBJ2-7 and V is TRBV30; 7 bases match TRBD1. Looked up from germline, CDR1 is GTSNPN and CDR2 is SVGIG (reference sequence). CDR3 length: 11 residues. Trimming removed 2 bases from V and 9 bases from J; junction bases left unmatched: 4. CDR3 nucleotide sequence: TGTGCCTGGAGTCCGGACAGGCCGCAGTACTTC. As protein: CAWSPDRPQYF.

This clonotype was recorded many times. The chain carries TRBV27 and TRBJ2-7; maybe TRBD1 (6 bases). CDR1 and CDR2 from the germline V gene are MNHEY and SMNVEV (reference sequence). Trimming left V 4 bases short and J 3 bases short, with 13 bases between. CDR3 length: 14 residues. CDR3: CASSSHGTYYEQYF. The CDR3 DNA reads as TGTGCCAGCAGTTCACACGGGACATACTACGAGCAGTACTTC.

This clonotype was counted many times. The V gene is TRBV6-5, the J gene TRBJ2-1; D gene ambiguous. V lost 2 bases and J 6 bases, leaving 11 bases between the germline ends. Per germline, CDR1 MNHEY and CDR2 SVGAGI. This CDR3 comprises 14 residues. The CDR3 region has the DNA TGTGCCAGCAGTTACAGGGAATTTGGCAATGAGCAGTTCTTC. This gives the protein CASSYREFGNEQFF.

This clonotype was detected ten times or more. The V call is TRBV7-9, the J call TRBJ2-3; 10 bases line up with TRBD2. The CDR3 covers 16 residues. The ends lost 1 base at V and 3 bases at J; junction bases unmatched: 4. Germline CDR1 reads SEHNR; CDR2 reads FQNEAQ (reference sequence). CDR3 coding DNA: TGTGCCAGCAGCTTAGGGGCTAGCGGGAGAACAGATACGCAGTATTTT. Encoded protein: CASSLGASGRTDTQYF.

The chain has TRBV7-9 and TRBJ1-6; TRBD1 matches at 10 bases. V shed 5 bases, J shed 8 bases, and the junction held 6 bases outside the gene matches. The CDR3 extends over 15 amino acids. Germline CDR1 is SEHNR and CDR2 is FQNEAQ (reference sequence). CDR3 protein: CASSRGQGKHSPLHF. As DNA, the CDR3 is TGTGCCAGCAGCCGGGGACAGGGGAAGCATTCACCCCTCCACTTT.

There are many counts of this clonotype. This chain joins TRBV6-5 and TRBJ1-1; TRBD1 might be the D (5 bases). CDR3 length: 11 residues. Per the germline V gene, CDR1 is MNHEY and CDR2 is SVGAGI. Trimming removed 5 bases from V and 9 bases from J, with 10 bases in between. The chain's CDR3 is CASSRAGKAFF. The CDR3 nucleotides read TGTGCCAGCAGTCGGGCAGGGAAAGCTTTCTTT.

This clonotype was counted ten times or more. The V and J genes are TRBV12-3 or TRBV12-4 and TRBJ2-7; 13 bases are shared with TRBD2. CDR3 size: 16 residues. The V segment lost 4 bases and the J segment 6 bases; nucleotides outside the gene matches: 9. Here the CDR3 reads CASSYGTSGNPFEQYF. The CDR3, as DNA: TGTGCCAGCAGTTATGGGACTAGCGGGAACCCTTTCGAGCAGTACTTC.

This clonotype was recorded a few times. The rearrangement joins TRBV10-1 to TRBJ1-1; no reliable D call. The CDR3 spans 15 residues. CDR1 is WNHNN, CDR2 SYGVQD, per germline (reference sequence). V was clipped by 3 bases and J by 3 bases, with 14 bases between them. This CDR3 reads CASSDSGAGDTEAFF. CDR3 in DNA: TGCGCCAGCAGTGACTCGGGTGCTGGGGACACTGAAGCTTTCTTT.

In its sample, this clonotype was seen many times. V gene TRBV5-5 combines with J gene TRBJ2-5; 8 positions match TRBD1. The CDR3 is 15 residues long. V lost 6 bases, J lost 3 bases, and 10 bases stayed unmatched. The germline CDR1 and CDR2 sequences are SGHKS and YYEKEE (reference sequence). CDR3 protein: CASKFQGASKETQYF. The CDR3 DNA sequence: TGTGCCAGCAAATTCCAGGGGGCTTCCAAAGAGACCCAGTACTTC.

Sample share makes this clonotype medium-sized (0.01 to 0.1%). This chain links TRBV20-1 with TRBJ2-4; TRBD2 aligns across 13 bases. V lost 5 bases and J lost 2; bases outside the gene matches: 9. This CDR3 has 17 residues. Germline V gene data show CDR1 as DFQATT and CDR2 as SNEGSKA (reference sequence). The CDR3 is CSAFRTSGGKTKNIQYF. The DNA for the CDR3 is TGCAGTGCTTTCCGGACTAGCGGGGGAAAGACCAAAAACATTCAGTACTTC.

In this sample, this clonotype turned up many times. This chain connects TRBV25-1 to TRBJ2-7; 8 positions match TRBD1. Trimming cost V 3 bases and J 4 bases; bases outside gene matches: 5. The germline V gene has CDR1 MGHDK and CDR2 SYGVNS. This CDR3 has 14 amino acids. The CDR3 region has the DNA TGTGCCAGCAGTGACCCATGGACAGGGTACGAGCAGTACTTC. Amino acid sequence: CASSDPWTGYEQYF.

This clonotype was seen many times. The chain combines TRBV5-1 with TRBJ2-1; TRBD2 matches 8 bases. CDR3 size: 16 residues. Germline values: CDR1 SGHRS, CDR2 YFSETQ. Trimming at V came to 0 bases and at J to 6 bases, leaving 8 bases not matched to a gene. CDR3: CASSLDGREVFNEQFF. In DNA form, the CDR3 reads TGCGCCAGCAGCTTGGATGGGCGGGAGGTTTTCAATGAGCAGTTCTTC. Using reference TRBV5-1 and TRBJ2-1 for the parts outside the CDR3, the full variable domain is KAGVTQTPRYLIKTRGQQVTLSCSPISGHRSVSWYQQTPGQGLQFLFEYFSETQRNKGNFPGRFSGRQFSNSRSEMNVSTLELGDSALYLCASSLDGREVFNEQFFGPGTRLTVL.

The chain couples TRBV4-1 to TRBJ2-5; D gene uncertain. The CDR3 sequence is 14 residues long. Trimming took off 1 base at V and 4 bases at J, with 10 bases between the two ends. Looked up from germline, CDR1 is MGHRA and CDR2 is YSYEKL. The CDR3: CASSQGGNRETQYF. The CDR3 region has the DNA TGCGCCAGCAGCCAAGGGGGAAATCGAGAGACCCAGTACTTC.

This clonotype was seen at least ten times. The chain employs TRBV27 and TRBJ1-1, with a possible D match to TRBD1 (5 bases). V shed 7 bases and J shed 2 bases, with 14 bases lying between them. From germline, CDR1 is MNHEY and CDR2 SMNVEV (reference sequence). There are 14 residues in the CDR3. CDR3 region: CASMTDRRNTEAFF. The CDR3 DNA reads as TGTGCCAGCATGACTGACAGACGTAACACTGAAGCTTTCTTT.

The CDR3 coding sequence is TGTGCCTGGAGTCCGAATTCCTACGAGCAGTACTTC. Its protein product is CAWSPNSYEQYF. V usage is TRBV30 and J usage is TRBJ2-7; D gene uncertain. This CDR3 is built from 12 residues. Between the trimmed V and J ends, which lost 2 bases and 1 base, there was a span of 6 bases. Looked up from germline, CDR1 is GTSNPN and CDR2 is SVGIG (reference sequence).

This clonotype occurred a few times. The chain recombines TRBV7-3 with TRBJ1-1; D call uncertain. The germline V gene encodes CDR1 SGHTA and CDR2 FQGTGA. The CDR3 contains 15 residues. V dropped 0 bases and J dropped 1 base, with 9 bases sitting between them. CDR3 DNA: TGTGCCAGCAGCTTAACGGTCGCGGGGAACACTGAAGCTTTCTTT. It codes for CASSLTVAGNTEAFF.

This clonotype was counted many times. The chain couples TRBV6-1 to TRBJ2-3, with 11 bases aligning to TRBD2. The CDR3 contains 14 residues. Germline trimming cut 6 bases from V and 1 base from J; bases unmatched to any gene: 0. Germline V gives CDR1 MNHNS, CDR2 SASEGT. As DNA, the CDR3 is TGTGCCAGCAGGACTAGCGGGGGCACAGATACGCAGTATTTT. Amino acid sequence: CASRTSGGTDTQYF.

This clonotype was counted at least ten times. This chain links TRBV7-2 with TRBJ2-3; 7 positions match TRBD2. V dropped 0 bases and J dropped 6; count of bases not matched to a gene: 9. CDR1 SGHTA and CDR2 FQGNSA come from the germline V gene. The CDR3 spans 16 residues. CDR3 bases: TGTGCCAGCAGCTTAGCGACTAGCCCCGGCTGGGATACGCAGTATTTT. This gives the protein CASSLATSPGWDTQYF.

This clonotype was counted at least ten times. The chain employs TRBV19 and TRBJ2-2, with a possible D match to TRBD2 (6 bases). The CDR3 has 16 amino acids. CDR1 is LNHDA and CDR2 is SQIVND in the germline V gene (reference sequence). V was shortened by 3 bases and J by 5 bases, with 16 bases between the two germline ends. CDR3 sequence: CASSIWQGGRTGELFF. CDR3 bases: TGTGCCAGTAGTATCTGGCAGGGAGGACGTACCGGGGAGCTGTTTTTT.

V and J are TRBV20-1 and TRBJ2-1; D gene unclear. Germline lookup yields CDR1 DFQATT and CDR2 SNEGSKA (reference sequence). The CDR3 consists of 14 residues. V was trimmed by 5 bases and J by 0 bases, leaving 11 bases between them. This CDR3 is CSAQVESSYNEQFF. The CDR3 DNA follows: TGCAGTGCTCAGGTGGAGAGCTCCTACAATGAGCAGTTCTTC.

This clonotype was seen repeatedly, ten times or more. This rearrangement joins TRBV7-8 to TRBJ2-3; a weak D match, TRBD1 (6 bases). The CDR3 contains 18 residues. With 1 base removed from V and 5 bases from J, the gap between germline ends came to 22 bases. CDR1 and CDR2 (germline): SGHVS, FQNEAQ. The CDR3 DNA follows: TGTGCCAGCAGCTTAGTTCGGTTCACAGGGAAATTTGGAGATACGCAGTATTTT. Residues: CASSLVRFTGKFGDTQYF.

The chain has TRBV11-1 and TRBJ2-5; TRBD1 is a possible D gene (5 bases). This CDR3 is built from 15 residues. Germline assignment: CDR1 SGHAT and CDR2 FQDESV (reference sequence). The V and J ends lost 2 bases and 0 bases respectively, with 10 bases between them. This CDR3 is CASSLRQGYQETQYF. The CDR3 DNA reads TGTGCCAGCAGCTTACGCCAGGGCTACCAAGAGACCCAGTACTTC.

This clonotype was counted many times. The chain couples TRBV20-1 to TRBJ2-7; no clear D. CDR3 length: 11 amino acids. V was shortened by 6 bases and J by 3 bases, with 9 bases between the two germline ends. CDR1 and CDR2 from the germline V gene are DFQATT and SNEGSKA (reference sequence). The CDR3 here is CSAVTDYEQYF. The CDR3 bases are TGCAGTGCAGTTACAGACTACGAGCAGTACTTC.

At least ten counts were recorded for this clonotype. The genes are TRBV24-1 and TRBJ2-2, with a possible D match to TRBD1 (7 bases). The V gene's germline CDR1 is KGHDR and CDR2 SFDVKD. There are 16 residues in the CDR3. V shed 1 base and J shed 5 bases, with 13 bases lying between them. The CDR3 coding sequence is TGTGCCACCAGTGATTTAAGCAGGGGGGAGACCGGGGAGCTGTTTTTT. Translating gives CATSDLSRGETGELFF.